This entry lists 7 T cell receptor beta chains sequenced from one sample in a study of graft-versus-host responses after intestinal transplantation. Assay: immunoSEQ multiplex PCR; the TCRdb copy retains only in-frame clones and omits some. The table includes about 15,000 clones, 80% detected once. Grafts had their tissue processed, releasing intraepithelial and lamina propria lymphocytes. Sample: ileum tissue, taken roughly 100 days after intestinal transplant. The receptors were sampled from a human patient who received an intestinal transplant, so some T cells may come from the graft donor.

A single count supports this clone. The rearrangement uses TRBV7-3 and TRBJ2-3; 7 nucleotides agree with TRBD1. The CDR3 spans 14 residues. V gave up 5 bases and J gave up 1 base; unmatched junction bases: 3. CDR1 is SGHTA and CDR2 is FQGTGA in the germline V gene. The CDR3 reads CASSAGQGTDTQYF. CDR3 nucleotide sequence: TGTGCCAGCAGCGCAGGACAGGGCACAGATACGCAGTATTTT. The whole variable domain, filled in from reference TRBV7-3 and TRBJ2-3, reads GAGVSQTPSNKVTEKGKYVELRCDPISGHTALYWYRQSLGQGPEFLIYFQGTGAADDSGLPNDRFFAVRPEGSVSTLKIQRTERGDSAVYLCASSAGQGTDTQYFGPGTRLTVL.

The V call is TRBV7-9, the J call TRBJ2-1, with TRBD2 identical over 9 bases. The germline V gene encodes CDR1 SEHNR and CDR2 FQNEAQ (reference sequence). V lost 1 base, J lost 5 bases, and 6 bases stayed unmatched. The CDR3 runs to 16 residues. CDR3 in amino acids: CASSLGAGGPDNEQFF. Here the CDR3 DNA reads TGTGCCAGCAGCTTAGGGGCGGGAGGGCCGGACAATGAGCAGTTCTTC.

The chain recombines TRBV15 with TRBJ1-5; 9 bases line up with TRBD1. Germline V gene sequence: CDR1 LNHNV, CDR2 YYDKDF (reference sequence). The CDR3 consists of 15 residues. The V gene end was trimmed by 3 bases and the J gene end by 4 bases; junction bases not matched to a gene: 4. The DNA of the CDR3 is TGTGCCACCAGCAGTAGACAGGGGGTGAATCAGCCCCAGCATTTT. Protein: CATSSRQGVNQPQHF.

The V call is TRBV28, the J call TRBJ1-5; D gene unclear. The germline CDR1 and CDR2 sequences are MDHEN and SYDVKM. Trimming took 2 bases from V and 6 from J, leaving 17 bases between them. The CDR3 contains 16 residues. CDR3 DNA sequence: TGTGCCAGCAGTTTAAGGAAGGCATTATGGGGTCAGCCCCAGCATTTT. It yields the protein CASSLRKALWGQPQHF.

This clone was counted between two and nine times. The V and J genes are TRBV15 and TRBJ1-4; weak D call: TRBD1 (5 bases). The CDR3 is 14 residues long. Trimming shortened V by 2 bases and J by 7 bases, and 11 bases separated the two germline ends. Germline values: CDR1 LNHNV, CDR2 YYDKDF (reference sequence). This chain's CDR3 is CATSRPWDGEKLFF. As DNA, the CDR3 is TGTGCCACCAGCAGACCCTGGGACGGTGAAAAACTGTTTTTT.

The chain recombines TRBV14 with TRBJ2-1; D possibly corresponds to TRBD2 (6 bases). V was clipped by 0 bases and J by 4 bases, with 13 bases between them. Germline V lookup: CDR1 SGHDN, CDR2 FVKESK. The CDR3 extends over 16 amino acids. CDR3 in DNA: TGTGCCAGCAGCCAAGATCCCAGCGGGCCTTACAATGAGCAGTTCTTC. This gives the protein CASSQDPSGPYNEQFF.

This chain uses TRBV4-3 with TRBJ1-5; TRBD1 matches at 9 bases. The CDR3 consists of 18 residues. The V gene's germline CDR1 is LGHNA and CDR2 YSLEER. J gave up 5 bases and V 0 bases, and 11 bases lay outside the gene matches. The CDR3 DNA is TGCGCCAGCAGCCAAGATTTTACGACCTGGACAGGGGATCAGCCCCAGCATTTT. It translates to CASSQDFTTWTGDQPQHF.